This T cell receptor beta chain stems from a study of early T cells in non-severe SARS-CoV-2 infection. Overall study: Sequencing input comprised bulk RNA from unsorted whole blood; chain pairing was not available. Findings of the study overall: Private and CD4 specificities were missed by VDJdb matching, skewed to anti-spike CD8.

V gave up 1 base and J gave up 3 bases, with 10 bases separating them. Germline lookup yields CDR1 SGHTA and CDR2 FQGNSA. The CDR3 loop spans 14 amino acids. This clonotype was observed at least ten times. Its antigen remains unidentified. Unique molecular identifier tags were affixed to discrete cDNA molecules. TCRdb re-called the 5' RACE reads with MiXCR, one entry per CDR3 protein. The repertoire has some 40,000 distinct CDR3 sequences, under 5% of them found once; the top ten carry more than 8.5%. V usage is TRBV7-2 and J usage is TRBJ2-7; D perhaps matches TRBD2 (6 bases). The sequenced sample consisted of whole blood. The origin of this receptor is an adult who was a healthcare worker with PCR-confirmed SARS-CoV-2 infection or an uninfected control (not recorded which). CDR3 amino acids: CASSLGRENYEQYF. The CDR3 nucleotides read TGTGCCAGCAGCTTAGGACGGGAGAACTACGAGCAGTACTTC.